This TCR beta chain was sequenced during a study of cytomegalovirus exposure and HLA in healthy donors. Primers: 60 Vbeta forward and 13 Jbeta reverse. Profiling relied on immunoSEQ multiplex PCR, and the TCRdb table lists in-frame clones only, not all of them. The table lists about 160,000 clones, roughly 80% of them singletons. The CDR3 runs to 14 residues. V was clipped by 10 bases and J by 0 bases, with 15 bases between them. Per germline, CDR1 LNHDA and CDR2 SQIVND (reference sequence). The V gene is TRBV19, the J gene TRBJ1-2; perhaps TRBD1 as D (5 bases). This clonotype originated in a man aged 18 to 29 in good health and CMV-seropositive. The sequencing sample was made of PBMCs. In DNA, the CDR3 is TGTGCCACTACGAAGCAGGGCCCTAACTATGGCTACACCTTC. This sequence encodes CATTKQGPNYGYTF.